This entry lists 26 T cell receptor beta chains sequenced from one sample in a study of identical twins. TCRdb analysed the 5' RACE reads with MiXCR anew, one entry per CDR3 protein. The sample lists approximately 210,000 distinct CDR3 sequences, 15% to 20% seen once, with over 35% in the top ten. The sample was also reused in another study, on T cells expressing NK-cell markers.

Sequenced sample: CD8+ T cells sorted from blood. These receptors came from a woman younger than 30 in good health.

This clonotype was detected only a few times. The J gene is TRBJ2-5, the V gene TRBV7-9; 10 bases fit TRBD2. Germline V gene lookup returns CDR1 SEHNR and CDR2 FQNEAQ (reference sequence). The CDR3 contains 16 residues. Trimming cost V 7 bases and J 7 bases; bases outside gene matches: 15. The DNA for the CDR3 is TGTGCCAGCAACCCCCTAGCGGGGGAGATCGGGGGGACCCAGTACTTC. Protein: CASNPLAGEIGGTQYF.

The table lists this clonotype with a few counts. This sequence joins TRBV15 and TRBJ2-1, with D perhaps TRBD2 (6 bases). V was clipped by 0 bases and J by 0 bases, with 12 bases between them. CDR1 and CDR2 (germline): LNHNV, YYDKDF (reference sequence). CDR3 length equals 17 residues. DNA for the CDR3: TGTGCCACCAGCAGAGATCACCGGGAGTACTCCTACAATGAGCAGTTCTTC. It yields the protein CATSRDHREYSYNEQFF.

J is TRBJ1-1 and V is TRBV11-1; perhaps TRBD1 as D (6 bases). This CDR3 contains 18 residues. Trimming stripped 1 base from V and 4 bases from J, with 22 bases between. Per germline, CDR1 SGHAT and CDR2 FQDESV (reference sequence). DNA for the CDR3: TGTGCCAGCAGCTTAGGGTTCGGGGGCAGCCGAATCAGCACTGAAGCTTTCTTT. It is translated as CASSLGFGGSRISTEAFF.

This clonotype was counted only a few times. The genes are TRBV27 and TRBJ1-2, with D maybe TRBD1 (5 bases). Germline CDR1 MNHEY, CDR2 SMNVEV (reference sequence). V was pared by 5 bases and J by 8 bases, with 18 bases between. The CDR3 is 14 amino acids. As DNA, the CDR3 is TGTGCCAGCAGTCCCCGGAGGAGGGGAGAGGGCTACACCTTC. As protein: CASSPRRRGEGYTF.

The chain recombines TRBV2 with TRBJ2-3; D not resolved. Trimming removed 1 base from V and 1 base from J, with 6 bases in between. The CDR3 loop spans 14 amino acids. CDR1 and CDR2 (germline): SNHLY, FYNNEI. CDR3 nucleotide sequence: TGTGCCAGCAGTGAAGGGGTGGGCACAGATACGCAGTATTTT. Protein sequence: CASSEGVGTDTQYF.

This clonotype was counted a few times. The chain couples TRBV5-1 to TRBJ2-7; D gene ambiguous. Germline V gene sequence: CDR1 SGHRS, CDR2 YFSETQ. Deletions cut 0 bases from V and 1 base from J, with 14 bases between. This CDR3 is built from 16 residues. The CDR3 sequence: CASSLGPPDESYEQYF. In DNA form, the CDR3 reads TGCGCCAGCAGCTTGGGCCCCCCGGACGAGTCCTACGAGCAGTACTTC.

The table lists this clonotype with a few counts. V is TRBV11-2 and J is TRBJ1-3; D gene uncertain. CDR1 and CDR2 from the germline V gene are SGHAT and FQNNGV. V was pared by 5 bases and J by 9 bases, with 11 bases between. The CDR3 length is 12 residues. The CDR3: CASSRRVPTIYF. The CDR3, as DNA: TGTGCCAGCAGCCGGAGGGTTCCCACCATATATTTT.

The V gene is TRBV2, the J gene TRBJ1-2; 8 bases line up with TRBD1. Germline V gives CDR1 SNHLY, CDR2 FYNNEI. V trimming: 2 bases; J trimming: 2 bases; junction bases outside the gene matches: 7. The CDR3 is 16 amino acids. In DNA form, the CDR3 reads TGTGCCAGCAGTGAAAATCTAGGACAGGGAAACTATGGCTACACCTTC. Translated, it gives CASSENLGQGNYGYTF.

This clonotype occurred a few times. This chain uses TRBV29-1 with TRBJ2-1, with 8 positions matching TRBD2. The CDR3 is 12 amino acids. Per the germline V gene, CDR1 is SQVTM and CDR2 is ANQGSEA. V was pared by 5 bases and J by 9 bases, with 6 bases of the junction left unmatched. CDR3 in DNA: TGCAGCGTTTTAGCGGGGTCCAGTGAGCAGTTCTTC. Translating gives CSVLAGSSEQFF.

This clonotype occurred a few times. CDR3 in DNA: TGTGCCAGCAGCTGGTTGATGACAGGGTCGAATGAAAAACTGTTTTTT. As protein: CASSWLMTGSNEKLFF. The chain joins TRBV7-6 to TRBJ1-4, with 7 bases fitting TRBD1. Germline CDR1 reads SGHVS; CDR2 reads FNYEAQ. V trimming: 4 bases; J trimming: 5 bases; junction bases outside the gene matches: 10. CDR3 length: 16 amino acids. Supplemented by reference TRBV7-6 and TRBJ1-4, the full variable domain reads GAGVSQSPRYKVTKRGQDVALRCDPISGHVSLYWYRQALGQGPEFLTYFNYEAQQDKSGLPNDRFSAERPEGSISTLTIQRTEQRDSAMYRCASSWLMTGSNEKLFFGSGTQLSVL.

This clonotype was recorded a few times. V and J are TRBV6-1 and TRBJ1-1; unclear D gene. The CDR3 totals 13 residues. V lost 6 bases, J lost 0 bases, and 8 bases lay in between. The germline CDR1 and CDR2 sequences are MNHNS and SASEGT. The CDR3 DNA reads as TGTGCCAGCAGAAGGACGGTGAACACTGAAGCTTTCTTT. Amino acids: CASRRTVNTEAFF.

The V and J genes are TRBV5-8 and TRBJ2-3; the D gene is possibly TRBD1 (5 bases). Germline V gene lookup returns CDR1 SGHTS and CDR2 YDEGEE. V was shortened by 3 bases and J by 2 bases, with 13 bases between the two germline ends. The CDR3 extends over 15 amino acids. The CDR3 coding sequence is TGTGCCAGCAGCTCCGGAGACAGTAACACAGATACGCAGTATTTT. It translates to CASSSGDSNTDTQYF.

CDR3 in DNA: TGCAGCGTCCAACCGGGGGGGGAACGGGCTATACCGGGGCAATACGAGCAGTACTTC. Its protein is CSVQPGGERAIPGQYEQYF. The chain employs TRBV29-1 and TRBJ2-7, with TRBD2 matching over 8 bases. CDR1 and CDR2 from the germline V gene are SQVTM and ANQGSEA. V was clipped by 6 bases and J by 4 bases; unmatched bases: 26. This CDR3 has 19 amino acids.

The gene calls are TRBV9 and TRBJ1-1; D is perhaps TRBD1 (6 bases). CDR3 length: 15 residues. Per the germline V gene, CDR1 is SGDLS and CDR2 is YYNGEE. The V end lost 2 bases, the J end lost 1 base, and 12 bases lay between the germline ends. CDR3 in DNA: TGTGCCAGCAGCGTCGGGGGACAAAAGAACACTGAAGCTTTCTTT. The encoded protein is CASSVGGQKNTEAFF.

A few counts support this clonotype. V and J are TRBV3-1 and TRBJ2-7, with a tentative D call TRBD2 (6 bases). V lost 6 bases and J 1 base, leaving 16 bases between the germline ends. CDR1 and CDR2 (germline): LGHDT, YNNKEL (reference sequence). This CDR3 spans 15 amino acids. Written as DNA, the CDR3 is TGTGCCAGCAGTCCTCCGGGACTGGATTCCTACGAGCAGTACTTC. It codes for CASSPPGLDSYEQYF.

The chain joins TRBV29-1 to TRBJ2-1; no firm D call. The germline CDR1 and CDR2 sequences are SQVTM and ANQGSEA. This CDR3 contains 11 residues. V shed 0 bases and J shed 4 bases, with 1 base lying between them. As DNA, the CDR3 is TGCAGCGTTGAAGAATACAATGAGCAGTTCTTC. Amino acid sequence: CSVEEYNEQFF.

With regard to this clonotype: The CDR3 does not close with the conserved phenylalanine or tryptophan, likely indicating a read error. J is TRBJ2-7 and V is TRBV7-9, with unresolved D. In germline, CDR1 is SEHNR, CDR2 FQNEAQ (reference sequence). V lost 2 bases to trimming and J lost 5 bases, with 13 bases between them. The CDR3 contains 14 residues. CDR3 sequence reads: CASSLLPTYNEQYI. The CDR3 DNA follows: TGTGCCAGCAGCTTACTCCCGACATACAACGAGCAGTACATC.

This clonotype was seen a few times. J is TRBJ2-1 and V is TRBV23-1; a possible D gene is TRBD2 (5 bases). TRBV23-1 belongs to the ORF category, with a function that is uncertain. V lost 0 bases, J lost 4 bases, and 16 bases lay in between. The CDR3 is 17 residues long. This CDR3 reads CASSQSRQRTDYNEQFF. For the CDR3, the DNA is TGCGCCAGCAGTCAATCAAGGCAGCGGACCGATTACAATGAGCAGTTCTTC.

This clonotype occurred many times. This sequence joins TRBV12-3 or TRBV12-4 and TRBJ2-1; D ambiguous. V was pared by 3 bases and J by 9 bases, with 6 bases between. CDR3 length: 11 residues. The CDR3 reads CASSFGGEQFF. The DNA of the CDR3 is TGTGCCAGCAGTTTTGGCGGTGAGCAGTTCTTC.

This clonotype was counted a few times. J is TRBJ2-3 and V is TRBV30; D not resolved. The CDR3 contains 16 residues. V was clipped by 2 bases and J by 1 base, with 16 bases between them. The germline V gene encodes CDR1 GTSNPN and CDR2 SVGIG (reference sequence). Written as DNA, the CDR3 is TGTGCCTGGAGTTTATTTGACGGCGGAGGCACAGATACGCAGTATTTT. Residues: CAWSLFDGGGTDTQYF. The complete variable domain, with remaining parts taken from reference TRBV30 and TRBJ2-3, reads SQTIHQWPATLVQPVGSPLSLECTVEGTSNPNLYWYRQAAGRGLQLLFYSVGIGQISSEVPQNLSASRPQDRQFILSSKKLLLSDSGFYLCAWSLFDGGGTDTQYFGPGTRLTVL.

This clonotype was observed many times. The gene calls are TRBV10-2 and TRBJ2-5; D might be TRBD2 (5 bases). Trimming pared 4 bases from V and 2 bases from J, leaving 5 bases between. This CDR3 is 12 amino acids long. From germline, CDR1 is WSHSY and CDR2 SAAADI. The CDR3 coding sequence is TGCGCCAGCAGTGGGACTCAAGAGACCCAGTACTTC. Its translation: CASSGTQETQYF.

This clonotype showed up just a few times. For the CDR3, the DNA is TGTGCCAGCACCCCACCCGGTGGGACCCAGTACTTC. Translation: CASTPPGGTQYF. The chain combines TRBV7-9 with TRBJ2-5; D uncertain. Germline values: CDR1 SEHNR, CDR2 FQNEAQ (reference sequence). The CDR3 has 12 residues. With 7 bases removed from V and 7 bases from J, the gap between germline ends came to 13 bases.

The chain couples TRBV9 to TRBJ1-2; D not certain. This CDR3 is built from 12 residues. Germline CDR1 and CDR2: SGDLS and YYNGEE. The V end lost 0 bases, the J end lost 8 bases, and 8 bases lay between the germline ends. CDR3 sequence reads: CASSVATGGYTF. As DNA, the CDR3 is TGTGCCAGCAGCGTAGCTACCGGCGGCTACACCTTC.

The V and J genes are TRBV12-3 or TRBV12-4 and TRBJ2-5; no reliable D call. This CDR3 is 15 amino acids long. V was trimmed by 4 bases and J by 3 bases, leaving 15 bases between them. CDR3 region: CASSSGSLPEETQYF. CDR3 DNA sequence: TGTGCCAGCAGTTCTGGTTCCCTTCCCGAAGAGACCCAGTACTTC.

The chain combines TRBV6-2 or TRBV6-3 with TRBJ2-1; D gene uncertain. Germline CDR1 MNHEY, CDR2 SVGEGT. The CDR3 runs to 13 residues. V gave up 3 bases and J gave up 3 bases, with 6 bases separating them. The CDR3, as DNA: TGTGCCAGCAGTTATCGGGTCTACAATGAGCAGTTCTTC. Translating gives CASSYRVYNEQFF.

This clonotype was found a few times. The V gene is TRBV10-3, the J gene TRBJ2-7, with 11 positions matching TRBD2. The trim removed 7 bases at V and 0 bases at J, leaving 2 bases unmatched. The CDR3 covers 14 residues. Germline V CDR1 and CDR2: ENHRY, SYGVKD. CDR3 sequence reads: CAIKGLADSYEQYF. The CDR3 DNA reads TGTGCCATCAAGGGACTAGCGGACTCCTACGAGCAGTACTTC.